The source of this T cell receptor (beta chain) is a study of cytomegalovirus exposure and HLA in healthy donors. Germline V gene sequence: CDR1 SGHDN, CDR2 FVKESK. Trimming took off 3 bases at V and 7 bases at J, with 10 bases between the two ends. CDR3 length: 13 residues. Sequencing used immunoSEQ multiplex PCR; TCRdb keeps in-frame clones, though not all of them. The data show roughly 130,000 clones, approximately 89% seen once. The rearrangement joins TRBV14 to TRBJ2-1; D call uncertain. This TCR came from a man aged 25-40 years in good health and CMV-seronegative. Sequenced material: PBMCs. The CDR3 loop reads CASSQAVWNEQFF. CDR3 bases: TGTGCCAGCAGCCAGGCCGTTTGGAATGAGCAGTTCTTC.